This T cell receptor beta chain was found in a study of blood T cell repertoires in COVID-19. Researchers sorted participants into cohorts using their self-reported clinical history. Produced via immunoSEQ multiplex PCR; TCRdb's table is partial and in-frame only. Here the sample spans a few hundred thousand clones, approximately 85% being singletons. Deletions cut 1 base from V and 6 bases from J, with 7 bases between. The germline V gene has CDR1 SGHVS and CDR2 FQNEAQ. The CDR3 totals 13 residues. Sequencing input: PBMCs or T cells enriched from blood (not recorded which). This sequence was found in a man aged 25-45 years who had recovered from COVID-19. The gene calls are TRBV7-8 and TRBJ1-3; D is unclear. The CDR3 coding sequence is TGTGCCAGCAGCTTAGGGTACAAAAACACCATATATTTT. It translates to CASSLGYKNTIYF. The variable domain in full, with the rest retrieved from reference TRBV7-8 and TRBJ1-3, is GAGVSQSPRYKVAKRGQDVALRCDPISGHVSLFWYQQALGQGPEFLTYFQNEAQLDKSGLPSDRFFAERPEGSVSTLKIQRTQQEDSAVYLCASSLGYKNTIYFGEGSWLTVV.